These 24 T cell receptor beta chains share one sample of origin, sequenced in a study of T cell responses to AZD1222 COVID-19 vaccine. Sequencing was performed with immunoSEQ multiplex PCR; in TCRdb, only in-frame clones are kept and a portion is missing. The table records fewer than 150,000 clones, 85% to 95% of them present only once. The sample consisted of peripheral blood, taken 28 days after the second AZD1222 dose. Receptors originate from an adult who received the AZD1222 COVID-19 vaccine.

The CDR3 spells CASSVAPTGSGTEAFF. CDR3 sequence (DNA): TGTGCCAGCAGCGTAGCCCCGACAGGCTCTGGCACTGAAGCTTTCTTT. The chain uses TRBV9 and TRBJ1-1; the D gene is possibly TRBD1 (6 bases). This CDR3 is built from 16 residues. The V end was cut by 0 bases, the J end by 4 bases, with 16 bases between. CDR1 and CDR2 (germline): SGDLS, YYNGEE.

This chain links TRBV30 with TRBJ1-5; D is ambiguous. V shed 2 bases and J shed 3 bases, with 8 bases lying between them. Germline-derived CDR1 and CDR2 are GTSNPN and SVGIG (reference sequence). This CDR3 spans 13 amino acids. The CDR3 DNA sequence: TGTGCCTGGAGTAAAACAAACAATCAGCCCCAGCATTTT. Translation: CAWSKTNNQPQHF.

The chain employs TRBV7-9 and TRBJ1-6; D possibly corresponds to TRBD1 (6 bases). Per the germline V gene, CDR1 is SEHNR and CDR2 is FQNEAQ (reference sequence). The germline V and J ends were trimmed by 1 base and 10 bases, with 11 bases remaining between them. This CDR3 comprises 14 residues. The CDR3: CASSLERGGSPLHF. The CDR3 region has the DNA TGTGCCAGCAGCTTAGAGAGAGGGGGATCACCCCTCCACTTT.

The chain couples TRBV18 to TRBJ1-5, with TRBD1 matching 8 bases. This CDR3 comprises 15 residues. Germline V gene lookup returns CDR1 KGHSH and CDR2 LQKENI. J was trimmed by 6 bases and V by 3 bases; bases with no gene match: 7. In DNA, the CDR3 is TGTGCCAGCTCACCCGACAGGGGAGGGGGTCAGCCCCAGCATTTT. Its translation: CASSPDRGGGQPQHF.

The CDR3 sequence: CASSLTPRVEGTF. The DNA for the CDR3 is TGTGCCAGCAGCTTAACCCCCAGGGTGGAGGGGACCTTC. The V and J genes are TRBV7-2 and TRBJ1-2, with D maybe TRBD1 (5 bases). The CDR3 loop spans 13 amino acids. V lost 2 bases and J 14 bases, leaving 18 bases between the germline ends. Germline V gene lookup returns CDR1 SGHTA and CDR2 FQGNSA.

The chain employs TRBV4-2 and TRBJ1-4; maybe TRBD1 (5 bases). CDR3 length: 16 amino acids. Germline V lookup: CDR1 LGHNA, CDR2 YNFKEQ. Trimming shortened V by 4 bases and J by 6 bases, and 18 bases separated the two germline ends. CDR3 coding DNA: TGTGCCAGCAGCCTCCGTTCCGGGCGGGGGGATGAAAAACTGTTTTTT. It is translated as CASSLRSGRGDEKLFF.

The chain couples TRBV10-3 to TRBJ1-2; TRBD1 matches at 7 bases. Looked up from germline, CDR1 is ENHRY and CDR2 is SYGVKD. This CDR3 spans 14 amino acids. V shed 4 bases and J 5 bases; nucleotides not matched to a gene: 7. The CDR3 loop reads CAISGGTADYGYTF. CDR3 sequence (DNA): TGTGCCATCAGTGGTGGGACAGCGGATTATGGCTACACCTTC.

The CDR3: CASGTGTEAFF. For the CDR3, the DNA is TGTGCCAGTGGAACGGGCACTGAAGCTTTCTTT. The chain has TRBV12-3 or TRBV12-4 and TRBJ1-1; D remains ambiguous. Trimming pared 9 bases from V and 4 bases from J, leaving 9 bases between. The CDR3 consists of 11 residues.

The chain recombines TRBV11-2 with TRBJ1-2, with TRBD1 matching over 9 bases. Germline V gene data show CDR1 as SGHAT and CDR2 as FQNNGV. The CDR3 runs 15 residues. Trimming removed 5 bases from V and 2 bases from J; junction bases left unmatched: 6. CDR3: CASSTHRGQNYGYTF. CDR3 nucleotide sequence: TGTGCCAGCAGCACTCACAGGGGGCAAAACTATGGCTACACCTTC.

The V and J genes are TRBV5-4 and TRBJ1-2; D is unresolved. In germline, CDR1 is SGHNT, CDR2 YYREEE (reference sequence). The CDR3 loop spans 12 amino acids. Trimming removed 5 bases from V and 2 bases from J, with 7 bases in between. CDR3 in DNA: TGTGCCAGCAGTCTGGACAACTATGGCTACACCTTC. Its protein product is CASSLDNYGYTF.

This sequence joins TRBV27 and TRBJ1-1; D might be TRBD1 (5 bases). Germline CDR1 reads MNHEY; CDR2 reads SMNVEV (reference sequence). The CDR3 consists of 12 residues. V lost 2 bases and J 8 bases, leaving 9 bases between the germline ends. CDR3 nucleotide sequence: TGTGCCAGCAGTTTACCCGACAGAGAAGCTTTCTTT. Translating gives CASSLPDREAFF.

V gene TRBV11-1 combines with J gene TRBJ1-3, with D hard to call. The CDR3 length is 15 residues. Trimming removed 2 bases from V and 2 bases from J, with 10 bases in between. The germline V gene has CDR1 SGHAT and CDR2 FQDESV (reference sequence). The chain's CDR3 is CASSLTTTPGNTIYF. The CDR3 coding sequence is TGTGCCAGCAGCTTAACTACAACGCCTGGAAACACCATATATTTT.

The CDR3 loop is CASSLAGQGFIGEKLFF. The CDR3 DNA reads as TGCGCCAGCAGCTTGGCGGGACAGGGTTTCATTGGGGAAAAACTGTTTTTT. The rearrangement uses TRBV5-1 and TRBJ1-4; 9 bases match TRBD1. CDR1 and CDR2 (germline): SGHRS, YFSETQ. V gave up 0 bases and J gave up 8 bases; unmatched junction bases: 11. The CDR3 consists of 17 residues.

This clone was seen once. Compared with germline, one end of the junction differs, possibly owing to a read error. The chain recombines TRBV7-7 with TRBJ2-5; D is possibly TRBD1 or TRBD2 (5 bases each). Germline CDR1 and CDR2: SSHAT and FNYEAQ (reference sequence). The CDR3 length is 13 residues. DNA of the CDR3: TGTGCTAGCAGCTCCGACCATCCAGGGAGCCAGTACTTC. As protein: CASSSDHPGSQYF.

This chain uses TRBV4-1 with TRBJ1-1; D gene ambiguous. The CDR3 is 15 amino acids. Germline CDR1 MGHRA, CDR2 YSYEKL. The ends were cut back, 0 bases at V and 1 base at J, with 9 bases in the middle. The CDR3 coding sequence is TGCGCCAGCAGCCAAGAGTATCGGACGAACACTGAAGCTTTCTTT. This codes for CASSQEYRTNTEAFF.

The chain joins TRBV28 to TRBJ1-1, with D perhaps TRBD1 (6 bases). Germline lookup yields CDR1 MDHEN and CDR2 SYDVKM. This CDR3 region has 14 residues. With 6 bases removed from V and 4 bases from J, the gap between germline ends came to 15 bases. CDR3 in amino acids: CASRPTGLGTEAFF. CDR3 DNA sequence: TGTGCCAGCAGGCCTACAGGGTTGGGCACTGAAGCTTTCTTT.

The chain has TRBV30 and TRBJ1-6, with a possible D match to TRBD1 (5 bases). Germline CDR1 GTSNPN, CDR2 SVGIG (reference sequence). Deletions cut 1 base from V and 7 bases from J, with 11 bases between. This CDR3 comprises 14 residues. The DNA for the CDR3 is TGTGCCTGGAGTGATCTGGGGGAAAATTCACCCCTCCACTTT. It is translated as CAWSDLGENSPLHF.

V is TRBV3-1 (or the pseudogene TRBV3-2) and J is TRBJ2-1, with D perhaps TRBD2 (6 bases). The CDR3 is 11 amino acids. The ends were cut back, 4 bases at V and 13 bases at J, with 11 bases in the middle. Germline CDR1 LGHDT, CDR2 YNNKEL (reference sequence). The CDR3: CASSLRDSQFF. The DNA of the CDR3 is TGTGCCAGCAGCCTTCGGGACTCCCAGTTCTTC.

In the case of this clone: The sample contains more than one DNA sequence encoding this CDR3. V is TRBV7-2 and J is TRBJ1-5, with D uncertain. This CDR3 comprises 13 residues. Trimming pared 2 bases from V and 5 bases from J, leaving 7 bases between. Germline V gene data show CDR1 as SGHTA and CDR2 as FQGNSA. CDR3 in amino acids: CASSLWRDQPQHF. The CDR3 DNA reads as TGTGCCAGCAGCTTATGGAGGGATCAGCCCCAGCATTTT.

This clone was observed a single time. The gene calls are TRBV11-1 and TRBJ2-7; D may be TRBD2 (5 bases). This CDR3 is 14 amino acids long. Germline-derived CDR1 and CDR2 are SGHAT and FQDESV (reference sequence). V shed 1 base and J shed 5 bases, with 12 bases lying between them. The CDR3: CASSLGAGADEQYF. DNA of the CDR3: TGTGCCAGCAGCTTAGGGGCAGGAGCGGACGAGCAGTACTTC.

J is TRBJ2-1 and V is TRBV15; no clear D gene. This CDR3 is 14 amino acids long. V was cut by 5 bases and J by 0 bases, with 8 bases left in between. Germline CDR1 is LNHNV and CDR2 is YYDKDF (reference sequence). CDR3 bases: TGTGCCACCAGCGGTTGGAGCTCCTACAATGAGCAGTTCTTC. This encodes CATSGWSSYNEQFF. The full variable domain, its missing parts supplied by reference TRBV15 and TRBJ2-1, is DAMVIQNPRYQVTQFGKPVTLSCSQTLNHNVMYWYQQKSSQAPKLLFHYYDKDFNNEADTPDNFQSRRPNTSFCFLDIRSPGLGDTAMYLCATSGWSSYNEQFFGPGTRLTVL.

This clone has only one observation. The chain uses TRBV5-1 and TRBJ2-5; TRBD2 matches 10 bases. The germline V gene encodes CDR1 SGHRS and CDR2 YFSETQ. The CDR3 consists of 15 residues. The V segment lost 5 bases and the J segment 1 base; nucleotides outside the gene matches: 5. The CDR3 DNA follows: TGCGCCAGCAGGGACTGGACTAGCGGCCAAGAGACCCAGTACTTC. Protein: CASRDWTSGQETQYF.

The V gene is TRBV3-1 (or the pseudogene TRBV3-2), the J gene TRBJ2-7; the D gene is possibly TRBD1 (6 bases). This CDR3 has 14 residues. Germline V gene data show CDR1 as LGHDT and CDR2 as YNNKEL (reference sequence). Trimming left V 1 base short and J 3 bases short, with 10 bases between. CDR3 coding DNA: TGTGCCAGCAGCCAAGTAAGACAGGTCTACGAGCAGTACTTC. Amino acid sequence: CASSQVRQVYEQYF.

The chain has TRBV12-3 or TRBV12-4 and TRBJ1-1; D gene unclear. The CDR3 is 12 residues long. Trimming removed 4 bases from V and 5 bases from J, with 8 bases in between. DNA for the CDR3: TGTGCCAGCAGTTCCTCCGGGACTGAAGCTTTCTTT. Protein sequence: CASSSSGTEAFF.